Following are 16 T cell receptor beta chains from one sample sequenced in a study of shared clonotypes between healthy human individuals. Cells designated naive CD8 were CD45RO-negative and were positively selected for CCR7, with terminally differentiated effector memory CD45RA+ cells excluded. Clones were read by immunoSEQ multiplex PCR, and TCRdb kept only the in-frame ones, dropping some. The sample consists of nearly 600,000 clones, roughly 96% of them appearing once. Source material: naive CD8+ T cells sorted from blood. The receptors were gathered from a woman aged 25 to 39 in good health.

V gene TRBV28 combines with J gene TRBJ2-1, with 9 bases that match TRBD1. This CDR3 has 16 amino acids. CDR1 is MDHEN and CDR2 is SYDVKM in the germline V gene. The J segment lost 8 bases and the V segment lost 6 bases, leaving 14 bases of the junction unmatched. Written as DNA, the CDR3 is TGTGCCAGCAGCCAAACACCGGGACAGGGTGAAGATGAGCAGTTCTTC. Translated, it gives CASSQTPGQGEDEQFF. Full variable domain (outside the CDR3, taken from reference TRBV28 and TRBJ2-1): DVKVTQSSRYLVKRTGEKVFLECVQDMDHENMFWYRQDPGLGLRLIYFSYDVKMKEKGDIPEGYSVSREKKERFSLILESASTNQTSMYLCASSQTPGQGEDEQFFGPGTRLTVL.

The chain has TRBV6-5 and TRBJ2-1, with unresolved D. Trimming removed 0 bases from V and 4 bases from J, with 4 bases in between. The CDR3 contains 13 residues. Germline V CDR1 and CDR2: MNHEY, SVGAGI. The CDR3 region is CASSYSQYNEQFF. CDR3 DNA: TGTGCCAGCAGTTACTCTCAATACAATGAGCAGTTCTTC.

The chain couples TRBV5-6 to TRBJ1-3; the match to TRBD1 covers 7 bases. V lost 4 bases and J lost 0; bases outside the gene matches: 7. This CDR3 is 16 amino acids long. Germline V lookup: CDR1 SGHDT, CDR2 YYEEEE. The CDR3 reads CASSMGQPGSGNTIYF. CDR3 sequence (DNA): TGTGCCAGCAGCATGGGACAGCCCGGCTCTGGAAACACCATATATTTT.

The V and J genes are TRBV28 and TRBJ1-3, with D maybe TRBD1 (5 bases). Trimming took 1 base from V and 4 from J, leaving 11 bases between them. CDR1 and CDR2 (germline): MDHEN, SYDVKM. This CDR3 has 15 amino acids. CDR3 residues: CASSLSAGRGNTIYF. The CDR3 region has the DNA TGTGCCAGCAGTTTATCGGCAGGGCGAGGAAACACCATATATTTT.

This clone was found a few times. This chain uses TRBV19 with TRBJ1-5; D remains ambiguous. The V end lost 5 bases, the J end lost 9 bases, and 2 bases lay between the germline ends. Germline CDR1 reads LNHDA; CDR2 reads SQIVND (reference sequence). The CDR3 runs 9 residues. CDR3 coding DNA: TGTGCCAGTAGTCCGCCCCAGCATTTT. Translated, it gives CASSPPQHF.

This chain uses TRBV13 with TRBJ2-7; D is possibly TRBD1 (5 bases). The V and J ends lost 1 base and 3 bases respectively, with 10 bases between them. The germline V gene encodes CDR1 PRHDT and CDR2 FYEKMQ (reference sequence). The CDR3 sequence is 14 residues long. The CDR3 region has the DNA TGTGCCAGCAGCTTAGCTCAGGGCAGCTACGAGCAGTACTTC. This gives the protein CASSLAQGSYEQYF.

This rearrangement joins TRBV28 to TRBJ2-2; D uncertain. This CDR3 is built from 16 residues. Germline V gives CDR1 MDHEN, CDR2 SYDVKM. With 3 bases removed from V and 3 bases from J, the gap between germline ends came to 14 bases. The CDR3 DNA follows: TGTGCCAGCAGTTTTGTCCCTCGGTTGGACACCGGGGAGCTGTTTTTT. This sequence encodes CASSFVPRLDTGELFF.

The chain joins TRBV2 to TRBJ2-1; no definite D call. V dropped 7 bases and J dropped 6 bases, with 13 bases sitting between them. CDR3 length equals 13 residues. CDR1 is SNHLY and CDR2 is FYNNEI in the germline V gene. This chain's CDR3 is CASTLVGSNEQFF. In DNA form, the CDR3 reads TGTGCCAGCACCCTAGTGGGCTCCAATGAGCAGTTCTTC.

The gene calls are TRBV7-6 and TRBJ2-1; weak D call: TRBD1 (6 bases). Germline CDR1 is SGHVS and CDR2 is FNYEAQ. The CDR3 contains 15 residues. With 5 bases removed from V and 3 bases from J, the gap between germline ends came to 14 bases. The chain's CDR3 is CASSEEQGGYNEQFF. CDR3 nucleotides: TGTGCCAGCAGCGAAGAACAAGGGGGCTACAATGAGCAGTTCTTC.

V and J are TRBV13 and TRBJ2-5; no reliable D call. Between the trimmed V and J ends, which lost 2 bases and 5 bases, there was a span of 9 bases. Germline V gene lookup returns CDR1 PRHDT and CDR2 FYEKMQ (reference sequence). The CDR3 loop spans 13 amino acids. CDR3 sequence reads: CASSLQAGETQYF. CDR3 bases: TGTGCCAGCAGCTTACAAGCTGGGGAGACCCAGTACTTC.

The V and J genes are TRBV5-6 and TRBJ2-5; tentatively, D is TRBD1 (5 bases). V was trimmed by 0 bases and J by 4 bases, leaving 10 bases between them. There are 14 residues in the CDR3. The germline V gene has CDR1 SGHDT and CDR2 YYEEEE. The CDR3 nucleotides read TGTGCCAGCAGCTTGGGCAGGGTACGAGAGACCCAGTACTTC. Residues: CASSLGRVRETQYF.

The rearrangement links TRBV16 to TRBJ2-3; 12 nucleotides align to TRBD2. The germline gives CDR1 KGHSY, CDR2 FQNENV. This CDR3 is 18 amino acids long. With 2 bases clipped from V and 0 bases from J, the junction kept 6 bases outside the gene matches. CDR3 DNA sequence: TGTGCCAGCAGCCAACCCGGGACTAGCGGGCAAAGCACAGATACGCAGTATTTT. This gives the protein CASSQPGTSGQSTDTQYF. Looking up the rest from reference TRBV16 and TRBJ2-3 gives the full variable domain: GEEVAQTPKHLVRGEGQKAKLYCAPIKGHSYVFWYQQVLKNEFKFLISFQNENVFDETGMPKERFSAKCLPNSPCSLEIQATKLEDSAVYFCASSQPGTSGQSTDTQYFGPGTRLTVL.

The rearrangement joins TRBV10-3 to TRBJ2-7; no definite D call. The V end was cut by 10 bases, the J end by 4 bases, with 11 bases between. CDR3 length equals 11 residues. Germline V gene sequence: CDR1 ENHRY, CDR2 SYGVKD. As DNA, the CDR3 is TGTGCCACCCAGGATGTATACGAGCAGTACTTC. Translating it yields CATQDVYEQYF.

The J gene is TRBJ1-3, the V gene TRBV21-1; TRBD1, the table's D call, was not compared with the DNA. TRBV21-1 is termed a pseudogene. The CDR3 has 12 amino acids. This CDR3 is CASSSHGNTIYF. CDR3 sequence (DNA): TGTGCCAGCAGCTCCCATGGAAACACCATATATTTT.

This clone was found once. V and J are TRBV2 and TRBJ2-1, with D perhaps matching TRBD1 (6 bases). This CDR3 spans 13 amino acids. Germline assignment: CDR1 SNHLY and CDR2 FYNNEI. V lost 10 bases, J lost 1 base, and 11 bases lay in between. The CDR3 loop reads CANTGLSYNEQFF. DNA of the CDR3: TGTGCCAACACAGGGTTATCCTACAATGAGCAGTTCTTC.

The V gene is TRBV30, the J gene TRBJ2-5, with 14 bases aligning to TRBD2. This CDR3 spans 16 amino acids. Trimming removed 2 bases from V and 5 bases from J; junction bases left unmatched: 7. In germline, CDR1 is GTSNPN, CDR2 SVGIG (reference sequence). The CDR3 DNA reads as TGTGCCTGGAGTACTGGACTAGCGGGAGGTCAGGAGACCCAGTACTTC. Translating gives CAWSTGLAGGQETQYF.